This TCR beta chain was identified in a study of beta chain features in type 1 diabetes. Study as a whole: Healthy donors and patients showed comparable age, gender and cell yields. Findings and limits, study-wide: Shorter templates might be favored by PCR, equally in patients and controls. TCRB CDR3 length was moderately but significantly reduced in all four CD4+ subsets of Type 1 diabetes patients.

Of the isolated RNA, all was reverse transcribed, and so the sequenced material was expressed TCRB transcripts. Regulatory, naive and central memory T cell samples averaged about 3.5 million reads. Clones were sequenced by immunoSEQ multiplex PCR, and TCRdb holds only the in-frame ones, with some missing. Of roughly 290,000 clones detected, over 12% appear once; the ten largest clones hold less than 0.02%. A note on this clone: Antigen unknown.

Cells sorted by CD45RO/CCR7/CD25/CD127/CD95/CD27 comprised CD4+ naive, central memory, regulatory and stem cell-like memory cells. The specimen sequenced was naive CD4+ T cells from blood. The receptor's source is a young man with type 1 diabetes.

CDR3 sequence: CASSLTSGIYEQFF. CDR3 bases: TGTGCCAGCAGCTTAACTAGCGGGATTTACGAGCAGTTCTTC. The chain has TRBV7-9 and TRBJ2-1, with 10 bases aligning to TRBD2. The CDR3 is 14 amino acids. Germline V gene data show CDR1 as SEHNR and CDR2 as FQNEAQ (reference sequence). V gave up 2 bases and J gave up 10 bases; unmatched junction bases: 5.